This T cell receptor beta chain was found in a study of chemoradiotherapy in HPV16-positive cancers. Here immunoSEQ multiplex PCR was the method, and the copy in TCRdb shows in-frame clones only, minus some. Of about 32,000 clones listed, more than 70% are singletons. Germline V gene lookup returns CDR1 SGDLS and CDR2 YYNGEE. This CDR3 comprises 14 residues. After removal of 1 base from V and 6 bases from J, the junction contained 4 bases not matched to a gene. This sequence originates from a human donor with HPV-associated anogenital cancer. Sequencing used blood, obtained from a patient who underwent chemoradiotherapy. The V and J genes are TRBV9 and TRBJ2-3, with 8 bases fitting TRBD1. Here the CDR3 reads CASSVPQGEDTQYF. The DNA for the CDR3 is TGTGCCAGCAGCGTACCACAGGGGGAGGATACGCAGTATTTT.